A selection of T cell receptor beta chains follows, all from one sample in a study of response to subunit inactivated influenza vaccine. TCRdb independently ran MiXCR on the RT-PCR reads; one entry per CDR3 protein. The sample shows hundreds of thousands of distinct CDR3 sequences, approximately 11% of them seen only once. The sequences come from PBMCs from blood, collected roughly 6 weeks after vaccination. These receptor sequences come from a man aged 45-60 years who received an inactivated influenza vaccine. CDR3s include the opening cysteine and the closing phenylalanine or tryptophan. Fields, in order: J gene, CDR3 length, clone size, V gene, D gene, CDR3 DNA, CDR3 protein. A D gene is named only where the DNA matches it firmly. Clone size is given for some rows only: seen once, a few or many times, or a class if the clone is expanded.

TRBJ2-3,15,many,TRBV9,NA,TGTGCCAGCAGCAGAGGGACCCACGGGCGAGATACGCAGTATTTT,CASSRGTHGRDTQYF
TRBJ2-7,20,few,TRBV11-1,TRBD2,TGTGCCAGCAGCTTAGCGCACTCAACCGGGGGAGGGGACTTCTCCTACGAGCAGTACTTC,CASSLAHSTGGGDFSYEQYF
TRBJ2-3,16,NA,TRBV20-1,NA,TGCAGTGCTAGAACCTCCCCGCGGGGGCCTGGGGATACGCAGTATTTT,CSARTSPRGPGDTQYF
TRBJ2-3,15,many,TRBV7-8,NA,TGTGCCAGCAGCTTAGTAAGGGCGGGTCGAGATACGCAGTATTTT,CASSLVRAGRDTQYF
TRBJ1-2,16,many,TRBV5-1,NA,TGCGCCAGCAGTGCCGGGTCTGGGGGCACCAACTATGGCTACACCTTC,CASSAGSGGTNYGYTF
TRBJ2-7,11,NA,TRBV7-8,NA,TGTGCCAGCAGCCCAGAGGCCGAGCAGTACTTC,CASSPEAEQYF
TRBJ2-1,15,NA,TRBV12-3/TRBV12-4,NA,TGTGCCAGCAGGCCGTCACCGCCCCGGCACAATGAGCAGTTCTTC,CASRPSPPRHNEQFF
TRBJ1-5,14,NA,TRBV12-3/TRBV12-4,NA,TGTGCCAGCAGCTCAAGGGGATGGAATCAGCCCCAGCATTTT,CASSSRGWNQPQHF
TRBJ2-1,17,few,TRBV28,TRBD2,TGTGCCAGCAGTGCGGGGAGGGCCTTTCGCTCCTACAATGAGCAGTTCTTC,CASSAGRAFRSYNEQFF
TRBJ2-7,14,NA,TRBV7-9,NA,TGTGCCAGCAGCGTCGGGGGCAGGAACTACGAGCAGTACTTC,CASSVGGRNYEQYF
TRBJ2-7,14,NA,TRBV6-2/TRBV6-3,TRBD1,TGTGCCAGCACCCAAAGGACAGGGGCCTACGAGCAGTACTTC,CASTQRTGAYEQYF
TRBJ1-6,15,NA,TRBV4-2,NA,TGTGCCAGCAGTAAAACCGGGGGTCAGAATTCACCCCTCCACTTT,CASSKTGGQNSPLHF
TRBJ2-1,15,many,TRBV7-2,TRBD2,TGTGCCAGCAGCTTAGAGGCGGGAGTCTACAATGAGCAGTTCTTC,CASSLEAGVYNEQFF
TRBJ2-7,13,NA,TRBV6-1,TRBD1,TGTGCCAGCAGGACAGGGATTTCCTACGAGCAGTACTTC,CASRTGISYEQYF
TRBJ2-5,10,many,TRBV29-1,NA,TGCAGCGTTGGGGCTGAGACCCAGTACTTC,CSVGAETQYF
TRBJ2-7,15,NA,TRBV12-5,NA,TGTGCTAGTGGTTTTTACAGGGCCGGGGGCTACGAGCAGTACTTC,CASGFYRAGGYEQYF
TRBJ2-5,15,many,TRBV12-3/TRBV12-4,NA,TGTGCCAGCAGTCCAGGGGCCCGGGCGGCGGAGACCCAGTACTTC,CASSPGARAAETQYF
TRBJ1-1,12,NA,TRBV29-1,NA,TGCAGCGTTGAAAGACCGTCTGGGGAGGCTTTCTTT,CSVERPSGEAFF
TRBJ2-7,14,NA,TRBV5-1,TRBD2,TGCGCCAGCAGCTTGGGCGGGAGGCTCGACGAGCAGTACTTC,CASSLGGRLDEQYF
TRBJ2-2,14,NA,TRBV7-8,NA,TGTGCCAGCAGCTTACTCGCCAACACCGGGGAGCTGTTTTTT,CASSLLANTGELFF
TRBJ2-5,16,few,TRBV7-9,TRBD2,TGTGCCAGCAGCCCGAGGGCCAGCGGGGGACAAGAGACCCAGTACTTC,CASSPRASGGQETQYF
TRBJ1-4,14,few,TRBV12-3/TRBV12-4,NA,TGTGCCAGCAGTTCGCCTCAGGTAGATGAAAAACTGTTTTTT,CASSSPQVDEKLFF
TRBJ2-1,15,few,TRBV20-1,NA,TGCAGTGGAGAGAAGGGGTTACCCTCCTACAATGAGCAGTTCTTC,CSGEKGLPSYNEQFF
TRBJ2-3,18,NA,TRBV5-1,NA,TGCGCCAGCAGCTTGGCCCCCGACTCGGGCGGGAGCACAGATACGCAGTATTTT,CASSLAPDSGGSTDTQYF
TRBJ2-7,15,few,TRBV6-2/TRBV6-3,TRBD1,TGTGCCAGCAGTTACCCGGGACAGGGATTTAGCGAGCAGTACTTC,CASSYPGQGFSEQYF
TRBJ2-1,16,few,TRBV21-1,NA,TGTGCCAGCAGCAAACTCCCTAGCGGGACATACAATGAGCAGTTCTTC,CASSKLPSGTYNEQFF